This T cell receptor (beta chain) was profiled in a study of T cells after yellow fever vaccination. A 5'RACE template-switching step, the method used to make TCR cDNA, added a universal primer site and UMIs. TCRdb redid the calling of the 5' RACE reads with MiXCR, one entry per CDR3 protein. In the table there are some 600,000 distinct CDR3 sequences, roughly an eighth of which are singletons. J gave up 6 bases and V 6 bases, and 19 bases lay outside the gene matches. Per germline, CDR1 ENHRY and CDR2 SYGVKD. The CDR3 extends over 18 amino acids. This specimen consisted of PBMCs, obtained on the day of the yellow fever booster vaccination. The sequence was obtained from a man aged 30 to 39 who received the YFV17D yellow fever vaccine. The chain employs TRBV10-3 and TRBJ2-1; 8 nucleotides match TRBD2. The CDR3 nucleotides are TGTGCCATCAGAACCTCCCCTGGGACGGGAGGGCCGGGCAATGAGCAGTTCTTC. This translates into CAIRTSPGTGGPGNEQFF.